Many counts were recorded for the clone carrying this T cell receptor (beta chain). Its antigen is currently unknown. The germline V and J ends were trimmed by 0 bases and 0 bases, with 8 bases remaining between them. There are 15 residues in the CDR3. Per the germline V gene, CDR1 is SQVTM and CDR2 is ANQGSEA. The data stem from a study of T cells in Graves' hyperthyroidism and ophthalmopathy. Using RNA transcripts as the source, TCR beta CDR3 regions were amplified. A set of HTBI primers served as the primers for a first-round RT-PCR of the TCR CDR3. Each CDR3 protein gets one entry after TCRdb re-called the multiplex PCR reads with MiXCR. This sample has around 800,000 distinct CDR3 sequences, with 38% found just once. If no ophthalmopathy progression occurred within 18 months, Graves' hyperthyroidism was stable. Study-wide points: A median around 6.4 months before onset, the model predicted ophthalmopathy. Blood samples included most of the expanded thyroid clonotypes exceeding 0.001.

J is TRBJ1-4 and V is TRBV29-1; D not resolved. The receptor was isolated from a young man with Graves' hyperthyroidism. Material: blood. The CDR3 DNA reads TGCAGCGTTGAAGATCCCATCTCAACTAATGAAAAACTGTTTTTT. It encodes CSVEDPISTNEKLFF.